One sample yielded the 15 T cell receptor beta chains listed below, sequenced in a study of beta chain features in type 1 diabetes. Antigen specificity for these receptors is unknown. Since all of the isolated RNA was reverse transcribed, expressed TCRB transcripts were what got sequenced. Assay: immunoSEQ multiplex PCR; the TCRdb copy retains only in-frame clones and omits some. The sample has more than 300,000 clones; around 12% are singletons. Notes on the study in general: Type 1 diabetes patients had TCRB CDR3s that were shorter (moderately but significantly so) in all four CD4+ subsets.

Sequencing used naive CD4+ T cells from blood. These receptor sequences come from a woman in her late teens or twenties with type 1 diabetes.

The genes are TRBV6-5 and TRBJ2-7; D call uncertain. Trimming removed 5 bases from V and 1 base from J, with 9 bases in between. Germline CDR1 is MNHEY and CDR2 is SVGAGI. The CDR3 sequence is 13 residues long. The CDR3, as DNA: TGTGCCAGCAGTGGCGGCCGTTCCTACGAGCAGTACTTC. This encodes CASSGGRSYEQYF.

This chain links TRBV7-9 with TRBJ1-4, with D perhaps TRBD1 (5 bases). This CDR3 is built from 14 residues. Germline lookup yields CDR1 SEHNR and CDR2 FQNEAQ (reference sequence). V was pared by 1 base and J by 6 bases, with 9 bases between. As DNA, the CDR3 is TGTGCCAGCAGCTTAGGGGGCAAGGATGAAAAACTGTTTTTT. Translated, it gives CASSLGGKDEKLFF.

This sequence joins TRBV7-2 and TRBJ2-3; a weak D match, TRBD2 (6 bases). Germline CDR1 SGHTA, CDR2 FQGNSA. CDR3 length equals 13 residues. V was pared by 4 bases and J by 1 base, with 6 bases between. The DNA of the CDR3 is TGTGCCAGCAGCTGGGGGGGCACAGATACGCAGTATTTT. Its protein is CASSWGGTDTQYF.

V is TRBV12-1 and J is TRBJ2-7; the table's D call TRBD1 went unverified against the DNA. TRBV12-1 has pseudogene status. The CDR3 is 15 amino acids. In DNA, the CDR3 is TGTGCCAGCAGCTTTGCGGCAAACAGCTCCTACGAGCAGTACTTC. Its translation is CASSFAANSSYEQYF.

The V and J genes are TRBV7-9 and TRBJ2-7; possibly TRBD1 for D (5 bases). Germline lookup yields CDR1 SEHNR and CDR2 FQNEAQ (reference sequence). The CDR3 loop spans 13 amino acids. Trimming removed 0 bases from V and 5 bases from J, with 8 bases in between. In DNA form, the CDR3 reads TGTGCCAGCAGCTTAGCAGGGGCGGACGAGCAGTACTTC. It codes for CASSLAGADEQYF. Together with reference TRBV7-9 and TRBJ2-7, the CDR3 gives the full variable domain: DTGVSQNPRHKITKRGQNVTFRCDPISEHNRLYWYRQTLGQGPEFLTYFQNEAQLEKSRLLSDRFSAERPKGSFSTLEIQRTEQGDSAMYLCASSLAGADEQYFGPGTRLTVT.

DNA of the CDR3: TGTGCCAGCAGTTTACGGTTTCGCTATGGCTACACCTTC. It specifies CASSLRFRYGYTF. The rearrangement uses TRBV27 and TRBJ1-2; D is unresolved. The germline V gene has CDR1 MNHEY and CDR2 SMNVEV (reference sequence). The V gene lost 2 bases and the J gene lost 4 bases, with 8 bases spanning the gap. The CDR3 covers 13 residues.

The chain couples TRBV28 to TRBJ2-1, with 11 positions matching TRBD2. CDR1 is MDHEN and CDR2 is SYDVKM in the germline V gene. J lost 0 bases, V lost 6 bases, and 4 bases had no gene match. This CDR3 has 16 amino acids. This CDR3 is CASSIAGGSSYNEQFF. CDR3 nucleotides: TGTGCCAGCAGCATAGCGGGAGGGAGCTCCTACAATGAGCAGTTCTTC.

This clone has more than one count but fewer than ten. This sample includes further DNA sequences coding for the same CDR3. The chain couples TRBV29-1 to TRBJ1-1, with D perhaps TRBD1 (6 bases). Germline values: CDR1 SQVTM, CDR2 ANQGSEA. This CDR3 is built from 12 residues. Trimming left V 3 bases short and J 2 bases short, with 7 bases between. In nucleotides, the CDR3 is TGCAGCGTTGACAGGGGAAACACTGAAGCTTTCTTT. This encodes CSVDRGNTEAFF.

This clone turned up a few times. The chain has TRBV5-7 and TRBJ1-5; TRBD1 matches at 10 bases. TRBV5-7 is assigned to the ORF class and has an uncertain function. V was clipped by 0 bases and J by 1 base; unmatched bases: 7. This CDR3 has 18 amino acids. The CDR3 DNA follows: TGTGCCAGCAGCTTGGAGGTCGGGACAGGGGCGAGCAATCAGCCCCAGCATTTT. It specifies CASSLEVGTGASNQPQHF.

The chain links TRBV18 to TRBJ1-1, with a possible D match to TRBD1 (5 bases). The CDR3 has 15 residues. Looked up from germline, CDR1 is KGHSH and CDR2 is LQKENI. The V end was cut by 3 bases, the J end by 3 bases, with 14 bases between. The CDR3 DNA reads TGTGCCAGCTCACCCCCTCAGGGCTTATACACTGAAGCTTTCTTT. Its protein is CASSPPQGLYTEAFF.

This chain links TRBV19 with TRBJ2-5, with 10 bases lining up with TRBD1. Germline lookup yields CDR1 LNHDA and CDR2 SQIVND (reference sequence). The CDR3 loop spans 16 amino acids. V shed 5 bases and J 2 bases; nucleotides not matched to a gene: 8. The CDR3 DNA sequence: TGTGCCAGTAGTCCTGGGGGGACAGGGGCGCAAGAGACCCAGTACTTC. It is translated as CASSPGGTGAQETQYF.

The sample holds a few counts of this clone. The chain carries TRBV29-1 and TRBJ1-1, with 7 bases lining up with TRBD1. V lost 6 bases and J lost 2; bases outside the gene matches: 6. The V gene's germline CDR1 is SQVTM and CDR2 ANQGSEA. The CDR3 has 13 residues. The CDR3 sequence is CSVPGTVNTEAFF. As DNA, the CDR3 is TGCAGCGTACCCGGGACAGTTAACACTGAAGCTTTCTTT.

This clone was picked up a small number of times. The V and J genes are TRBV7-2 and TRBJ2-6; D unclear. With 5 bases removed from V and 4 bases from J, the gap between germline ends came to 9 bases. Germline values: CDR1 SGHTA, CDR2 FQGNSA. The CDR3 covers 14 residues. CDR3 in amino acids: CASSRVTGANVLTF. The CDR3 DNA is TGTGCCAGCAGCCGGGTTACCGGGGCCAACGTCCTGACTTTC. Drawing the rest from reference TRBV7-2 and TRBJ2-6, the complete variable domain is GAGVSQSPSNKVTEKGKDVELRCDPISGHTALYWYRQSLGQGLEFLIYFQGNSAPDKSGLPSDRFSAERTGGSVSTLTIQRTQQEDSAVYLCASSRVTGANVLTFGAGSRLTVL.

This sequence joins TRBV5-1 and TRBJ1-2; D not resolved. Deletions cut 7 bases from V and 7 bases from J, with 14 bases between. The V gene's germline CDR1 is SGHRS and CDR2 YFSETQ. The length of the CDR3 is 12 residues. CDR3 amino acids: CASRQEGSGYTF. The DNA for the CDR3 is TGCGCCAGCCGCCAGGAGGGCAGTGGCTACACCTTC. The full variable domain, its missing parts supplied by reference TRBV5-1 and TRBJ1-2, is KAGVTQTPRYLIKTRGQQVTLSCSPISGHRSVSWYQQTPGQGLQFLFEYFSETQRNKGNFPGRFSGRQFSNSRSEMNVSTLELGDSALYLCASRQEGSGYTFGSGTRLTVV.

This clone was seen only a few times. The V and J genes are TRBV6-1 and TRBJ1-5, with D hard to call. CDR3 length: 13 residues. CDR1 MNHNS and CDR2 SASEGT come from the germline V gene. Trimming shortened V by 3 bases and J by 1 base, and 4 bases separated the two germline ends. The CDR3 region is CASSESSNQPQHF. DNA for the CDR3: TGTGCCAGCAGTGAGTCAAGCAATCAGCCCCAGCATTTT.